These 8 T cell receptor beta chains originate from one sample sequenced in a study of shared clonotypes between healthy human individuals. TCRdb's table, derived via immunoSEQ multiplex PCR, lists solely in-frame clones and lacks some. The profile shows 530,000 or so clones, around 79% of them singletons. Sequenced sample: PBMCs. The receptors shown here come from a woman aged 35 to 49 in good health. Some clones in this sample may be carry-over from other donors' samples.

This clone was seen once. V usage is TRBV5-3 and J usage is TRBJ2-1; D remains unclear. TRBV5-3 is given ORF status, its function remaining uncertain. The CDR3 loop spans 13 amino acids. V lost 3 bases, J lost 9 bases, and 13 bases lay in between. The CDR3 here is CARSSTRTAEQFF. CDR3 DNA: TGTGCCAGAAGCTCGACTCGAACCGCTGAGCAGTTCTTC.

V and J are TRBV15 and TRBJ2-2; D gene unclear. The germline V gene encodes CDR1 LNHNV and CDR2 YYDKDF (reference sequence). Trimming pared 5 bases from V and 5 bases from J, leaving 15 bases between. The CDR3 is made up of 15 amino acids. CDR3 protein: CATSLDIGGTGELFF. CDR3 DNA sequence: TGTGCCACCAGCCTAGATATCGGTGGAACCGGGGAGCTGTTTTTT.

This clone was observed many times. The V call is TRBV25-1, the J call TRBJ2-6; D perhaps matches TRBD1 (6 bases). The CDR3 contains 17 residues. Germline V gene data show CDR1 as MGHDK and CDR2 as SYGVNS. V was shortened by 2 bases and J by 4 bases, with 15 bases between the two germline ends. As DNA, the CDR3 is TGTGCCAGCAGTGAAGTCGGTACAGGGACCGGGGCCAACGTCCTGACTTTC. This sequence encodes CASSEVGTGTGANVLTF.

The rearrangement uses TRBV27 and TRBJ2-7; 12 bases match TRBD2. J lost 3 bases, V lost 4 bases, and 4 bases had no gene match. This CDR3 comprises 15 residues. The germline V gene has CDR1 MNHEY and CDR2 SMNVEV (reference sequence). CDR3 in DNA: TGTGCCAGCAGTTCCCGACTAGCGGGAGTCTACGAGCAGTACTTC. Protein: CASSSRLAGVYEQYF.

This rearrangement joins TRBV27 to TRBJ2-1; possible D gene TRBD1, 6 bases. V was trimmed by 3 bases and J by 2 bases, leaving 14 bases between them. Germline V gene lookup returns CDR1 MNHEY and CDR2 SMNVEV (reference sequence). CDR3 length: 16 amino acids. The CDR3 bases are TGTGCCAGCAGTTTGGGGGCTGCCCCACCCTACAATGAGCAGTTCTTC. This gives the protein CASSLGAAPPYNEQFF.

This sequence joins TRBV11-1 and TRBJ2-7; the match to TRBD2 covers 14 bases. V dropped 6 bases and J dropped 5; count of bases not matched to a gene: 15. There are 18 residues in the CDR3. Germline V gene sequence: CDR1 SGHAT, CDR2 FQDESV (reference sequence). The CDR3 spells CASSPVNTGTSGRNEQYF. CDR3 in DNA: TGTGCCAGCAGTCCTGTTAACACCGGGACTAGCGGGAGAAACGAGCAGTACTTC.

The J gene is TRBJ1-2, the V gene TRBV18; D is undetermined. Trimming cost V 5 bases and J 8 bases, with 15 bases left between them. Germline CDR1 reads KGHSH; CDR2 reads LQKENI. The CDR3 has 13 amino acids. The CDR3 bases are TGTGCCAGCTCAGCGGACCTGAGCGAGGGCTACACCTTC. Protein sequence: CASSADLSEGYTF.

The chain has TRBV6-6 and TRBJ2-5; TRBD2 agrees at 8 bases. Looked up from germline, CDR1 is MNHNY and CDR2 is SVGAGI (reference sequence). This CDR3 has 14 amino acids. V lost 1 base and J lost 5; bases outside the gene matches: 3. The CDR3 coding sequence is TGTGCCAGCAGTTACTTAGCGGGAATGGAGACCCAGTACTTC. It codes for CASSYLAGMETQYF.